These 2 T cell receptor beta chains share one sample of origin, sequenced in a study of CD8 T cells in Susac syndrome. It was with random hexamers that roughly 0.45 to 1 ug RNA was reverse transcribed. TCRdb re-called the immunoSEQ multiplex PCR reads through MiXCR, storing one row per CDR3 protein. The table includes 400,000 or so distinct CDR3 sequences, approximately 85% detected once. Sequences were obtained from CD8+ T cells from PBMCs. These receptors originate from a human donor with multiple sclerosis.

The gene calls are TRBV2 and TRBJ2-5, with 9 bases identical to TRBD2. Germline trimming cut 5 bases from V and 1 base from J; bases unmatched to any gene: 5. This CDR3 has 15 residues. The germline gives CDR1 SNHLY, CDR2 FYNNEI. Here the CDR3 reads CASSPGTSSQETQYF. The CDR3 bases are TGTGCCAGCAGTCCCGGGACTAGCAGCCAAGAGACCCAGTACTTC.

The chain is built from TRBV10-3 and TRBJ1-5; the D gene is possibly TRBD1 (5 bases). Trimming cost V 6 bases and J 0 bases, with 6 bases left between them. The CDR3 has 13 amino acids. From germline, CDR1 is ENHRY and CDR2 SYGVKD. The chain's CDR3 is CAIRGDSNQPQHF. The CDR3 coding sequence is TGTGCCATCAGAGGGGATAGCAATCAGCCCCAGCATTTT.